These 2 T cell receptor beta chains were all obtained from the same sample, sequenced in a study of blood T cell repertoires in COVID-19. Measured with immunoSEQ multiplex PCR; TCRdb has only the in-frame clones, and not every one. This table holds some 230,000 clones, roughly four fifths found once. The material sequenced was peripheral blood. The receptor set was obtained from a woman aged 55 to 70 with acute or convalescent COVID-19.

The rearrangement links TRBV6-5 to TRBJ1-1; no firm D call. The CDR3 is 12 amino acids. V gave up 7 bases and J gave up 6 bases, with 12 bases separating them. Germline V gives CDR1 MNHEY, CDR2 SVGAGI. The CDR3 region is CASTGLLSEAFF. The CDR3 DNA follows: TGTGCCAGCACCGGACTGCTTTCTGAAGCTTTCTTT.

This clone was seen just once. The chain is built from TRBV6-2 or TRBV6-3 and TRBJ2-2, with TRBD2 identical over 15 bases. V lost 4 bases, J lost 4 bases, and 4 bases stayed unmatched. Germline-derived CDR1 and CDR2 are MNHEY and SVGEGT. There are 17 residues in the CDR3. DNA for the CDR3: TGTGCCAGCAGTTCCGGGACTAGCGGGGGGTTCACCGGGGAGCTGTTTTTT. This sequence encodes CASSSGTSGGFTGELFF.